This T cell receptor beta chain was documented in a study of blood T cells in healthy people across ages. Using a J-beta primer mix together with a sample-barcoded 5' primer, a second PCR was run for about 7 to 12 cycles. Each cDNA molecule received a tag from a template-switch adaptor that had 12 random nucleotides. TCRdb independently ran MiXCR on the 5' RACE reads; one entry per CDR3 protein. The sample contains over 1,200,000 distinct CDR3 sequences, approximately 60% of which appear only once. Every donor contributed roughly 10 milliliters of peripheral blood by blood draw. The CDR3 has 16 residues. CDR1 and CDR2 (germline): MNHNS, SASEGT.

The sample comprised blood. This receptor was taken from a man younger than 30 in good health. This chain joins TRBV6-1 and TRBJ2-1; 11 bases align to TRBD2. With the DNA end fitting TRBJ2-7 better, the J assignment may be wrong. The CDR3 region has the DNA TGTGCCAGCAGTGAAATGACTAGCGGGGCCTACAATGAGCAGTACTTC. Amino acids: CASSEMTSGAYNEQYF.